The 24 T cell receptor beta chains in this list originate from one sample, sequenced in a study of cytotoxic CD8 clonotypes in ibrutinib-treated CLL. Sequencing was performed with immunoSEQ multiplex PCR; in TCRdb, only in-frame clones are kept and a portion is missing. The sample includes around 310,000 clones, approximately 80% seen only once; the top ten take more than 6%. This specimen consisted of PBMCs, obtained before ibrutinib treatment. The receptors were sampled from a human donor with chronic lymphocytic leukemia.

This chain uses TRBV5-6 with TRBJ2-7, with D unclear. The length of the CDR3 is 13 residues. Germline lookup yields CDR1 SGHDT and CDR2 YYEEEE. With 0 bases removed from V and 0 bases from J, the gap between germline ends came to 4 bases. CDR3 DNA sequence: TGTGCCAGCAGCTTGGCCACCTCCTACGAGCAGTACTTC. This translates into CASSLATSYEQYF.

The rearrangement joins TRBV7-9 to TRBJ2-4; 7 nucleotides line up with TRBD1. From germline, CDR1 is SEHNR and CDR2 FQNEAQ (reference sequence). The ends lost 5 bases at V and 0 bases at J; junction bases unmatched: 7. The CDR3 is 16 amino acids. CDR3 DNA: TGTGCCAGCAGCCGCCGACAGGGCTTAGCCAAAAACATTCAGTACTTC. It encodes CASSRRQGLAKNIQYF.

J is TRBJ1-3 and V is TRBV5-6, with D maybe TRBD1 (6 bases). The ends were cut back, 4 bases at V and 1 base at J, with 15 bases in the middle. The length of the CDR3 is 16 residues. Germline-derived CDR1 and CDR2 are SGHDT and YYEEEE. The DNA of the CDR3 is TGTGCCAGCAGCGAGGCAAAACAGGGATCTGGAAACACCATATATTTT. The encoded protein is CASSEAKQGSGNTIYF.

The rearrangement joins TRBV4-2 to TRBJ2-7; 7 bases match TRBD2. Per the germline V gene, CDR1 is LGHNA and CDR2 is YNFKEQ. J lost 6 bases, V lost 1 base, and 3 bases had no gene match. The CDR3 runs 13 residues. The CDR3 loop is CASSQASGAEQYF. CDR3 in DNA: TGTGCCAGCAGCCAAGCTAGCGGAGCCGAGCAGTACTTC.

The chain has TRBV28 and TRBJ2-7, with 8 bases identical to TRBD2. V was pared by 7 bases and J by 1 base, with 12 bases of the junction left unmatched. This CDR3 region has 16 residues. Germline V lookup: CDR1 MDHEN, CDR2 SYDVKM. The CDR3 nucleotides are TGTGCCAGCAACTCAGGCGGGGGGCTCGGATCCTACGAGCAGTACTTC. This sequence encodes CASNSGGGLGSYEQYF.

V gene TRBV5-1 combines with J gene TRBJ2-5, with D maybe TRBD1 (5 bases). CDR3 length: 14 residues. The germline V gene encodes CDR1 SGHRS and CDR2 YFSETQ. V dropped 3 bases and J dropped 7 bases, with 16 bases sitting between them. The CDR3 here is CASSSKEGTGTQYF. CDR3 DNA: TGCGCCAGCAGCTCCAAAGAAGGTACAGGGACCCAGTACTTC.

The chain carries TRBV6-5 and TRBJ2-3; no clear D. This CDR3 has 11 amino acids. CDR1 and CDR2 (germline): MNHEY, SVGAGI. V gave up 6 bases and J gave up 4 bases, with 5 bases separating them. The CDR3 protein is CASRGSDTQYF. CDR3 bases: TGTGCCAGCAGAGGGTCAGATACGCAGTATTTT.

CDR3 in amino acids: CASSSSGTAYNEQFF. The CDR3 DNA sequence: TGTGCCAGTAGTAGTAGCGGGACAGCCTACAATGAGCAGTTCTTC. This chain connects TRBV19 to TRBJ2-1, with a tentative D call TRBD2 (8 bases). Per the germline V gene, CDR1 is LNHDA and CDR2 is SQIVND (reference sequence). Trimming left V 4 bases short and J 2 bases short, with 12 bases between. The CDR3 has 15 residues.

This chain links TRBV5-1 with TRBJ2-1; D is ambiguous. Germline V gives CDR1 SGHRS, CDR2 YFSETQ. V was shortened by 0 bases and J by 10 bases, with 11 bases between the two germline ends. The CDR3 is made up of 13 amino acids. The CDR3 DNA is TGCGCCAGCAGCTTGGCCGACAACTACGAGCAGTTCTTC. As protein: CASSLADNYEQFF.

V and J are TRBV7-2 and TRBJ2-7, with D unclear. CDR1 SGHTA and CDR2 FQGNSA come from the germline V gene. V dropped 5 bases and J dropped 2 bases, with 10 bases sitting between them. The CDR3 is 13 amino acids. The CDR3 loop is CASSEENTYEQYF. The CDR3 nucleotides are TGTGCCAGCAGCGAAGAAAACACCTACGAGCAGTACTTC.

V and J are TRBV4-3 and TRBJ1-5, with TRBD1 as a possible D gene (5 bases). The length of the CDR3 is 16 residues. The V gene lost 0 bases and the J gene lost 2 bases, with 11 bases spanning the gap. Germline CDR1 LGHNA, CDR2 YSLEER. CDR3 region: CASSQDRGGGNQPQHF. DNA of the CDR3: TGCGCCAGCAGCCAAGATCGGGGCGGGGGCAATCAGCCCCAGCATTTT.

The chain combines TRBV7-9 with TRBJ2-7, with 11 bases that match TRBD2. After removal of 5 bases from V and 0 bases from J, the junction contained 3 bases not matched to a gene. The CDR3 totals 15 residues. CDR1 SEHNR and CDR2 FQNEAQ come from the germline V gene (reference sequence). The CDR3 loop reads CASSGLAGSSYEQYF. In DNA form, the CDR3 reads TGTGCCAGCAGCGGACTAGCGGGTAGCTCCTACGAGCAGTACTTC.

This chain connects TRBV7-9 to TRBJ2-7; 8 positions agree with TRBD1. The CDR3 totals 12 residues. The V gene end was trimmed by 5 bases and the J gene end by 3 bases; junction bases not matched to a gene: 0. The germline CDR1 and CDR2 sequences are SEHNR and FQNEAQ (reference sequence). The CDR3 DNA is TGTGCCAGCAGCACAGGGGGCTACGAGCAGTACTTC. Protein sequence: CASSTGGYEQYF.

The V gene is TRBV10-1, the J gene TRBJ1-5; 9 bases align to TRBD1. The CDR3 extends over 15 amino acids. Germline assignment: CDR1 WNHNN and CDR2 SYGVQD (reference sequence). With 7 bases clipped from V and 2 bases from J, the junction kept 6 bases outside the gene matches. The CDR3 reads CASMAGTGRNQPQHF. The CDR3 nucleotides are TGCGCCAGCATGGCCGGGACAGGGCGCAATCAGCCCCAGCATTTT.

This sequence joins TRBV30 and TRBJ1-1, with D possibly being TRBD1 (5 bases). CDR1 is GTSNPN, CDR2 SVGIG, per germline (reference sequence). This CDR3 has 13 residues. V was clipped by 2 bases and J by 4 bases, with 11 bases between them. The DNA of the CDR3 is TGTGCCTGGAGTTCCAGGGTCCTCACTGAAGCTTTCTTT. Protein: CAWSSRVLTEAFF. The variable domain in full, with the rest retrieved from reference TRBV30 and TRBJ1-1, is SQTIHQWPATLVQPVGSPLSLECTVEGTSNPNLYWYRQAAGRGLQLLFYSVGIGQISSEVPQNLSASRPQDRQFILSSKKLLLSDSGFYLCAWSSRVLTEAFFGQGTRLTVV.

The J gene is TRBJ2-7, the V gene TRBV2, with D perhaps assigned TRBD1 or TRBD2 (7 bases each). V was pared by 8 bases and J by 2 bases, with 16 bases between. Germline values: CDR1 SNHLY, CDR2 FYNNEI. The CDR3 covers 14 residues. CDR3 DNA: TGTGCCAGCCAAGAGGGGGCGGGAGCCTACGAGCAGTACTTC. This gives the protein CASQEGAGAYEQYF.

V is TRBV7-2 and J is TRBJ2-7; 7 nucleotides line up with TRBD1. The CDR3 has 14 amino acids. Germline assignment: CDR1 SGHTA and CDR2 FQGNSA. V lost 6 bases and J lost 2; bases outside the gene matches: 7. The chain's CDR3 is CASSKTGMTYEQYF. DNA for the CDR3: TGTGCCAGCAGTAAGACAGGGATGACCTACGAGCAGTACTTC.

V and J are TRBV5-4 and TRBJ2-5, with D unclear. This CDR3 has 14 residues. Germline V gene data show CDR1 as SGHNT and CDR2 as YYREEE (reference sequence). The V gene lost 1 base and the J gene lost 5 bases, with 12 bases spanning the gap. CDR3 nucleotides: TGTGCCAGCAGCTTGTTAGAGTTGGGGGAGACCCAGTACTTC. Protein product: CASSLLELGETQYF.

The rearrangement joins TRBV7-9 to TRBJ1-1; D is uncertain. The V end was cut by 0 bases, the J end by 4 bases, with 12 bases between. CDR3 length equals 15 residues. Germline loops: CDR1 SEHNR, CDR2 FQNEAQ (reference sequence). The CDR3 here is CASSLAPGLGTEAFF. CDR3 DNA sequence: TGTGCCAGCAGCTTAGCGCCCGGACTGGGCACTGAAGCTTTCTTT. Supplemented by reference TRBV7-9 and TRBJ1-1, the full variable domain reads DTGVSQNPRHKITKRGQNVTFRCDPISEHNRLYWYRQTLGQGPEFLTYFQNEAQLEKSRLLSDRFSAERPKGSFSTLEIQRTEQGDSAMYLCASSLAPGLGTEAFFGQGTRLTVV.

V is TRBV18 and J is TRBJ2-1; D remains ambiguous. V lost 2 bases and J lost 5, with 10 bases in between. This CDR3 has 14 residues. Germline-derived CDR1 and CDR2 are KGHSH and LQKENI. This chain's CDR3 is CASSPTKAHNEQFF. As DNA, the CDR3 is TGTGCCAGCTCACCAACAAAGGCCCACAATGAGCAGTTCTTC.

This clone was seen a few times. V is TRBV19 and J is TRBJ2-4, with 8 bases matching TRBD2. The junction had 8 bases not matched to a gene; V was cut back by 9 bases and J by 7 bases. This CDR3 has 13 residues. Germline assignment: CDR1 LNHDA and CDR2 SQIVND (reference sequence). The CDR3 bases are TGTGCCAGCACCGGGACTAGTGGGAACATTCAGTACTTC. The encoded protein is CASTGTSGNIQYF.

This clone was picked up one time. The same CDR3 also results from other DNA sequences found in this sample. The chain recombines TRBV20-1 with TRBJ2-5; possibly TRBD1 for D (6 bases). V was cut by 3 bases and J by 5 bases, with 7 bases left in between. The germline V gene encodes CDR1 DFQATT and CDR2 SNEGSKA (reference sequence). The CDR3 extends over 11 amino acids. This CDR3 is CSARRGETQYF. In DNA, the CDR3 is TGCAGTGCTAGGAGGGGGGAGACCCAGTACTTC.

The chain combines TRBV18 with TRBJ2-7, with no clear D. In germline, CDR1 is KGHSH, CDR2 LQKENI. This CDR3 has 15 amino acids. The V and J ends lost 3 bases and 6 bases respectively, with 18 bases between them. The CDR3 DNA reads as TGTGCCAGCTCACCTGTTGTGGGCCTCGGAGTCGAGCAGTACTTC. This gives the protein CASSPVVGLGVEQYF.

V gene TRBV7-2 combines with J gene TRBJ1-1, with D unresolved. The ends were cut back, 7 bases at V and 4 bases at J, with 19 bases in the middle. Germline V lookup: CDR1 SGHTA, CDR2 FQGNSA. CDR3 size: 15 residues. Here the CDR3 reads CASTPAVVVGTEAFF. In DNA form, the CDR3 reads TGTGCCAGCACCCCAGCGGTGGTTGTAGGCACTGAAGCTTTCTTT.